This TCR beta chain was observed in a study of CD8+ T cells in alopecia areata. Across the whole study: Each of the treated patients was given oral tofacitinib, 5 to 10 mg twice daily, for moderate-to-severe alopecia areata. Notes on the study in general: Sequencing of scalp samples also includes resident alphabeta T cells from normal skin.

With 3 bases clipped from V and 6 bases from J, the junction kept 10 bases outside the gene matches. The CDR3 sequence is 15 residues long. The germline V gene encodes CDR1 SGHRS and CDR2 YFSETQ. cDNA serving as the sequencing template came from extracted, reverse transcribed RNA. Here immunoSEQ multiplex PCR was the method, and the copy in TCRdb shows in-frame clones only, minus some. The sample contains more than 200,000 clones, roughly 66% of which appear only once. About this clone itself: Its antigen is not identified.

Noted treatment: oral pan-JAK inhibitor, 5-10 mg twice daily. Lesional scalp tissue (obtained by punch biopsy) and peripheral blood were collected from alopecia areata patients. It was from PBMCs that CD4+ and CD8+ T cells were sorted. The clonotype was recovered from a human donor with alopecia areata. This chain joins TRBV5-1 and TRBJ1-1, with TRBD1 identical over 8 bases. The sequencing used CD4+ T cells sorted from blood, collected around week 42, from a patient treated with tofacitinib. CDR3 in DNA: TGCGCCAGCAGCTCTAGACAGGGGAATGACGCTGAAGCTTTCTTT. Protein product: CASSSRQGNDAEAFF.